This T cell receptor beta chain appears in the sequencing data of a study of CD8+CD57+ T cells in acquired aplastic anemia. Study in general: 3.2 ug was the average amount of DNA from sorted CD4+ and CD8+ cells.

TCR beta VDJ and CDR3 were profiled, and genomic DNA was the template. TCRdb re-derived calls from the reads in MiXCR, one entry per CDR3 protein. Here the sample spans 270,000 or so distinct CDR3 sequences, around 82% being singletons. The germline CDR1 and CDR2 sequences are SNHLY and FYNNEI. This CDR3 contains 14 residues. Patients picked for sequencing had shown CD8+CD57+ cell expansion detected by flow cytometry. Material: sorted CD4+, CD8+, or CD8+CD57+ T cells (not recorded which) from PBMCs. The chain links TRBV2 to TRBJ2-7, with D possibly called TRBD1 or TRBD2 (6 bases each). This receptor was obtained from a human donor with aplastic anemia. The CDR3, as DNA: TGTGCCAGCGGGTACGGGGGCACAGATACGCAGCATTATGTC. Translation: CASGYGGTDTQHYV.